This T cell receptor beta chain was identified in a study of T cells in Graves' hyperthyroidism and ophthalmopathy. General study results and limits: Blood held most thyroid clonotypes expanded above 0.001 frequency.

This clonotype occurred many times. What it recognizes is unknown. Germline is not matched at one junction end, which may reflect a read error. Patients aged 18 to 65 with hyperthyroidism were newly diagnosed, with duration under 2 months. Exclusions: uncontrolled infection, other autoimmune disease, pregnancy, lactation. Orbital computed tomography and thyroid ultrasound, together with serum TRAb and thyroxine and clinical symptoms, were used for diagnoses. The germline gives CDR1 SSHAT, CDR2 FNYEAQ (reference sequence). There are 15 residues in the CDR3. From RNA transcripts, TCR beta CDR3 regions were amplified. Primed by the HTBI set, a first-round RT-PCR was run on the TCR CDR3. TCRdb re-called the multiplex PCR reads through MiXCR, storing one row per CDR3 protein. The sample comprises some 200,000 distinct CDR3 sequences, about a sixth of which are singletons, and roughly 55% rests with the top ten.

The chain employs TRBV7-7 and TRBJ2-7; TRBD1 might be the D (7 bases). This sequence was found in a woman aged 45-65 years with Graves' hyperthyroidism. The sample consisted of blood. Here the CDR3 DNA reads TGTGCTAGCAGCTTAGACGGAGGGGGCAGGGCCGAGCAGTACTTC. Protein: CASSLDGGGRAEQYF.